This passage covers 25 T cell receptor beta chains from one sample sequenced in a study of shared clonotypes between healthy human individuals. Assay: immunoSEQ multiplex PCR; the TCRdb copy retains only in-frame clones and omits some. The sample holds 1,500,000 or so clones, roughly 96% seen once. Source material: naive CD4+ T cells sorted from blood. Subset in this sample: CD45RA+ positively selected. All receptors derive from a man aged 30 to 45 in good health.

The chain couples TRBV4-1 to TRBJ2-7, with D maybe TRBD2 (6 bases). CDR1 and CDR2 (germline): MGHRA, YSYEKL. V lost 3 bases and J lost 3, with 15 bases in between. The CDR3 sequence is 15 residues long. CDR3 sequence: CASSQLPGRGYEQYF. DNA of the CDR3: TGCGCCAGCAGCCAGTTGCCCGGGAGAGGCTACGAGCAGTACTTC.

V usage is TRBV28 and J usage is TRBJ2-7; 7 bases line up with TRBD1. There are 13 residues in the CDR3. CDR1 and CDR2 from the germline V gene are MDHEN and SYDVKM. V trimming: 5 bases; J trimming: 7 bases; junction bases outside the gene matches: 8. The CDR3 sequence: CASSRDSHGEQYF. CDR3 in DNA: TGTGCCAGCAGTCGGGACAGCCACGGGGAGCAGTACTTC.

V usage is TRBV19 and J usage is TRBJ2-7; D is ambiguous. The germline gives CDR1 LNHDA, CDR2 SQIVND (reference sequence). This CDR3 is 15 amino acids long. Trimming took off 2 bases at V and 3 bases at J, with 14 bases between the two ends. The CDR3 protein is CASSISLALRYEQYF. The DNA for the CDR3 is TGTGCCAGTAGTATATCGTTAGCCCTACGCTACGAGCAGTACTTC.

The chain recombines TRBV5-1 with TRBJ2-2, with TRBD1 matching over 10 bases. The germline V gene has CDR1 SGHRS and CDR2 YFSETQ. V was pared by 4 bases and J by 4 bases, with 7 bases of the junction left unmatched. There are 16 residues in the CDR3. CDR3 in DNA: TGCGCCAGCAGCCCCCCCGGGACAGGGGCCACCGGGGAGCTGTTTTTT. Translating it yields CASSPPGTGATGELFF.

This clone was counted a single time. The chain links TRBV4-3 to TRBJ2-7, with D uncertain. V gave up 0 bases and J gave up 5 bases, with 11 bases separating them. There are 14 residues in the CDR3. The germline V gene has CDR1 LGHNA and CDR2 YSLEER. CDR3 amino acids: CASSQEAAANEQYF. The CDR3 nucleotides read TGCGCCAGCAGCCAAGAAGCCGCTGCAAACGAGCAGTACTTC.

The chain links TRBV5-6 to TRBJ2-3, with D hard to call. Trimming took 1 base from V and 1 from J, leaving 10 bases between them. From germline, CDR1 is SGHDT and CDR2 YYEEEE. The CDR3 totals 15 residues. The CDR3 DNA is TGTGCCAGCAGCTTGCGCAAGTCCGGCACAGATACGCAGTATTTT. As protein: CASSLRKSGTDTQYF. Complete variable domain (other parts from reference TRBV5-6 and TRBJ2-3): DAGVTQSPTHLIKTRGQQVTLRCSPKSGHDTVSWYQQALGQGPQFIFQYYEEEERQRGNFPDRFSGHQFPNYSSELNVNALLLGDSALYLCASSLRKSGTDTQYFGPGTRLTVL.

The chain combines TRBV7-8 with TRBJ2-7, with D tentatively TRBD2 (5 bases). The V end lost 6 bases, the J end lost 0 bases, and 15 bases lay between the germline ends. This CDR3 spans 15 amino acids. Germline V CDR1 and CDR2: SGHVS, FQNEAQ. Here the CDR3 reads CASRIEAESSYEQYF. The CDR3 DNA reads as TGTGCCAGCAGGATAGAAGCGGAGAGCTCCTACGAGCAGTACTTC.

With regard to this clone: Other nucleotide sequences from this sample produce the same CDR3. The V and J genes are TRBV6-5 and TRBJ1-1; D ambiguous. The germline CDR1 and CDR2 sequences are MNHEY and SVGAGI. The CDR3 is 14 amino acids. Between the trimmed V and J ends, which lost 0 bases and 1 base, there was a span of 6 bases. The CDR3 protein is CASSYSRQNTEAFF. In DNA form, the CDR3 reads TGTGCCAGCAGTTACTCACGGCAGAACACTGAAGCTTTCTTT.

This rearrangement joins TRBV19 to TRBJ2-1; tentatively, D is TRBD2 (5 bases). The germline V gene encodes CDR1 LNHDA and CDR2 SQIVND (reference sequence). The CDR3 has 13 amino acids. With 6 bases removed from V and 9 bases from J, the gap between germline ends came to 15 bases. CDR3: CASSPGLPGEQFF. For the CDR3, the DNA is TGTGCCAGTAGCCCAGGACTCCCGGGTGAGCAGTTCTTC.

The CDR3 coding sequence is TGTGCCAGCAGCCAGACCCCCGGGGGGTTTTACGAGCAGTACTTC. This gives the protein CASSQTPGGFYEQYF. The chain joins TRBV5-6 to TRBJ2-7, with 7 bases fitting TRBD2. The CDR3 is made up of 15 amino acids. Trimming took 4 bases from V and 4 from J; bases not matched to a gene: 11. Germline V CDR1 and CDR2: SGHDT, YYEEEE.

This chain uses TRBV18 with TRBJ2-5, with TRBD1 identical over 7 bases. Germline V gene lookup returns CDR1 KGHSH and CDR2 LQKENI. J was trimmed by 5 bases and V by 5 bases; bases with no gene match: 11. This CDR3 contains 15 residues. The CDR3 DNA is TGTGCCAGCTCATCGATTAGAGGGGGCGCGGAGACCCAGTACTTC. Its translation is CASSSIRGGAETQYF.

The chain combines TRBV7-2 with TRBJ1-2, with TRBD1 as a possible D gene (6 bases). Between the trimmed V and J ends, which lost 6 bases and 5 bases, there was a span of 22 bases. The CDR3 spans 16 residues. Germline V CDR1 and CDR2: SGHTA, FQGNSA. The chain's CDR3 is CASSSLPGGPSYGYTF. CDR3 in DNA: TGTGCCAGCAGTTCCCTCCCCGGGGGGCCATCGTATGGCTACACCTTC.

The rearrangement links TRBV2 to TRBJ2-5; a possible D gene is TRBD2 (7 bases). The CDR3 runs 15 residues. CDR1 is SNHLY and CDR2 is FYNNEI in the germline V gene. V was shortened by 6 bases and J by 4 bases, with 18 bases between the two germline ends. The DNA for the CDR3 is TGTGCCAGCAGGCAACTAGGGGGGGGCCCAGAGACCCAGTACTTC. Protein: CASRQLGGGPETQYF.

The CDR3 loop is CASSPGTAKMNTEAFF. CDR3 DNA sequence: TGCGCCAGCAGCCCGGGGACAGCTAAGATGAACACTGAAGCTTTCTTT. The rearrangement joins TRBV5-1 to TRBJ1-1, with 7 bases lining up with TRBD1. After removal of 4 bases from V and 0 bases from J, the junction contained 9 bases not matched to a gene. CDR1 is SGHRS and CDR2 is YFSETQ in the germline V gene. The CDR3 is made up of 16 amino acids.

The gene calls are TRBV7-9 and TRBJ1-4, with D tentatively TRBD1 (5 bases). V was cut by 5 bases and J by 8 bases, with 9 bases left in between. Per germline, CDR1 SEHNR and CDR2 FQNEAQ (reference sequence). The CDR3 is 12 amino acids. The CDR3 nucleotides read TGTGCCAGCAGCGGGACGGACGAAAAACTGTTTTTT. This encodes CASSGTDEKLFF.

This chain joins TRBV25-1 and TRBJ1-2; D unclear. CDR3 length: 14 residues. Germline CDR1 MGHDK, CDR2 SYGVNS. V was trimmed by 6 bases and J by 2 bases, leaving 13 bases between them. The CDR3 spells CASSQSGGNYGYTF. In DNA form, the CDR3 reads TGTGCCAGCAGCCAAAGTGGAGGGAACTATGGCTACACCTTC.

The rearrangement links TRBV10-3 to TRBJ2-7; D not certain. Germline V CDR1 and CDR2: ENHRY, SYGVKD. Trimming removed 10 bases from V and 6 bases from J, with 13 bases in between. This CDR3 region has 11 residues. The CDR3 coding sequence is TGTGCCACCCGCAAAAGCTCCGAGCAGTACTTC. Its protein is CATRKSSEQYF.

V is TRBV15 and J is TRBJ1-5, with 7 bases lining up with TRBD1. V lost 8 bases and J lost 0; bases outside the gene matches: 4. Germline V CDR1 and CDR2: LNHNV, YYDKDF (reference sequence). The length of the CDR3 is 14 residues. The CDR3 here is CATSGGNSNQPQHF. Here the CDR3 DNA reads TGTGCCACCTCAGGGGGAAATAGCAATCAGCCCCAGCATTTT.

The chain has TRBV7-9 and TRBJ2-5; D gene unclear. CDR3 length: 12 residues. Trimming took off 4 bases at V and 5 bases at J, with 8 bases between the two ends. In germline, CDR1 is SEHNR, CDR2 FQNEAQ (reference sequence). CDR3 coding DNA: TGTGCCAGCAGCTCTAATAGGGAGACCCAGTACTTC. It is translated as CASSSNRETQYF.

The chain uses TRBV18 and TRBJ2-7; 7 bases are shared with TRBD2. Trimming removed 2 bases from V and 4 bases from J; junction bases left unmatched: 5. The CDR3 is 14 amino acids. The germline CDR1 and CDR2 sequences are KGHSH and LQKENI. The CDR3 DNA follows: TGTGCCAGCTCACCATTGAGCGGGACTTACGAGCAGTACTTC. As protein: CASSPLSGTYEQYF. The variable domain in full, completed from reference TRBV18 and TRBJ2-7, reads NAGVMQNPRHLVRRRGQEARLRCSPMKGHSHVYWYRQLPEEGLKFMVYLQKENIIDESGMPKERFSAEFPKEGPSILRIQQVVRGDSAAYFCASSPLSGTYEQYFGPGTRLTVT.

The chain links TRBV10-1 to TRBJ2-3; D not certain. CDR3 size: 15 residues. The germline V and J ends were trimmed by 0 bases and 0 bases, with 7 bases remaining between them. Germline V gene lookup returns CDR1 WNHNN and CDR2 SYGVQD (reference sequence). The CDR3 sequence: CASSESPVSTDTQYF. DNA of the CDR3: TGCGCCAGCAGTGAGTCGCCGGTTAGCACAGATACGCAGTATTTT.

The V call is TRBV7-9, the J call TRBJ2-3, with a tentative D call TRBD1 (6 bases). V was trimmed by 5 bases and J by 2 bases, leaving 17 bases between them. Germline CDR1 is SEHNR and CDR2 is FQNEAQ (reference sequence). The CDR3 has 16 residues. This CDR3 reads CASSPHRTAHTDTQYF. The CDR3 nucleotides read TGTGCCAGCAGCCCCCACAGGACAGCCCACACAGATACGCAGTATTTT. Supplemented by reference TRBV7-9 and TRBJ2-3, the full variable domain reads DTGVSQNPRHKITKRGQNVTFRCDPISEHNRLYWYRQTLGQGPEFLTYFQNEAQLEKSRLLSDRFSAERPKGSFSTLEIQRTEQGDSAMYLCASSPHRTAHTDTQYFGPGTRLTVL.

The rearrangement joins TRBV5-6 to TRBJ2-7; a weak D match, TRBD2 (6 bases). This CDR3 spans 16 amino acids. Germline CDR1 and CDR2: SGHDT and YYEEEE. V lost 3 bases and J lost 2, with 18 bases in between. Written as DNA, the CDR3 is TGTGCCAGCAGCTCCTTAGCCGGGACTGGGACCTACGAGCAGTACTTC. Translated, it gives CASSSLAGTGTYEQYF.

The chain has TRBV7-9 and TRBJ2-1; D is ambiguous. This CDR3 has 13 residues. Trimming took off 3 bases at V and 8 bases at J, with 11 bases between the two ends. Germline lookup yields CDR1 SEHNR and CDR2 FQNEAQ (reference sequence). As DNA, the CDR3 is TGTGCCAGCAGCTTGGTCCTGAGCCATGAGCAGTTCTTC. Its translation is CASSLVLSHEQFF.

The rearrangement joins TRBV4-1 to TRBJ2-3, with TRBD1 as a possible D gene (5 bases). The germline CDR1 and CDR2 sequences are MGHRA and YSYEKL. Trimming removed 2 bases from V and 0 bases from J, with 15 bases in between. CDR3 length: 17 residues. The CDR3 reads CASSQSYTGVSTDTQYF. The CDR3 DNA is TGCGCCAGCAGCCAATCGTACACAGGAGTTAGCACAGATACGCAGTATTTT.